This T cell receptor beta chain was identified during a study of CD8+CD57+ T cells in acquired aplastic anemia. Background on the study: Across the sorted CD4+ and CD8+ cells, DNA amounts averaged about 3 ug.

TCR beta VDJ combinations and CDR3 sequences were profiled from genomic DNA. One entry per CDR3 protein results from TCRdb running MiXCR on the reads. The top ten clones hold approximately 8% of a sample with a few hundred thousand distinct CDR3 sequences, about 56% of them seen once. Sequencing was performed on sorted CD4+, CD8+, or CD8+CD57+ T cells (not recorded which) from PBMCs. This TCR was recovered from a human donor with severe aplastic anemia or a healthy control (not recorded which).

CDR3 region: CSARDELDEKLFF. DNA for the CDR3: TGCAGTGCTAGAGATGAACTCGATGAAAAACTGTTTTTT. This chain connects TRBV20-1 to TRBJ1-4; D unclear. The CDR3 spans 13 residues. The V gene lost 0 bases and the J gene lost 6 bases, with 8 bases spanning the gap. Germline CDR1 reads DFQATT; CDR2 reads SNEGSKA (reference sequence).